The 7 T cell receptor beta chains reported below all come from one sample, sequenced in a study of blood T cells in healthy people across ages. PCR was performed a second time for roughly 6 to 12 cycles using a sample-barcoded 5' primer and a J-beta primer mix. TCRdb independently ran MiXCR on the 5' RACE reads; one entry per CDR3 protein. The table lists approximately 810,000 distinct CDR3 sequences, under 40% of them singletons. Sequenced: blood. The receptors stem from a young man in good health.

The V gene is TRBV3-1, the J gene TRBJ1-1; a possible D gene is TRBD1 (6 bases). The CDR3 contains 16 residues. Trimming took off 1 base at V and 0 bases at J, with 12 bases between the two ends. From germline, CDR1 is LGHDT and CDR2 YNNKEL (reference sequence). CDR3 sequence reads: CASSQGGRWLNTEAFF. CDR3 DNA sequence: TGTGCCAGCAGCCAAGGGGGGCGGTGGCTGAACACTGAAGCTTTCTTT. Full variable domain (outside the CDR3, taken from reference TRBV3-1 and TRBJ1-1): DTAVSQTPKYLVTQMGNDKSIKCEQNLGHDTMYWYKQDSKKFLKIMFSYNNKELIINETVPNRFSPKSPDKAHLNLHINSLELGDSAVYFCASSQGGRWLNTEAFFGQGTRLTVV.

Many counts were recorded for this clonotype. The gene calls are TRBV12-3 or TRBV12-4 and TRBJ2-3, with 10 bases matching TRBD2. The V and J ends lost 5 bases and 4 bases, in that order; junction bases with no gene match: 9. This CDR3 is 16 amino acids long. CDR3 region: CASSLPPAGGPDTQYF. The CDR3 nucleotides read TGTGCCAGCAGTCTCCCCCCAGCGGGGGGGCCAGATACGCAGTATTTT.

This clonotype was observed a few times. The chain is built from TRBV20-1 and TRBJ2-1, with D unresolved. The CDR3 extends over 15 amino acids. Trimming left V 6 bases short and J 0 bases short, with 15 bases between. From germline, CDR1 is DFQATT and CDR2 SNEGSKA (reference sequence). For the CDR3, the DNA is TGCAGTGCCCAGAATGTTCAAAGCTCCTACAATGAGCAGTTCTTC. Translating it yields CSAQNVQSSYNEQFF.

This rearrangement joins TRBV7-2 to TRBJ1-5; TRBD1 is a possible D gene (6 bases). CDR3 length: 15 residues. V was pared by 0 bases and J by 4 bases, with 10 bases between. Germline V CDR1 and CDR2: SGHTA, FQGNSA. In DNA, the CDR3 is TGTGCCAGCAGCTTAGCGGGCAGGGGAAATCAGCCCCAGCATTTT. It is translated as CASSLAGRGNQPQHF.

This clonotype showed up just a few times. This chain connects TRBV25-1 to TRBJ1-2; D is perhaps TRBD1 (5 bases). Germline CDR1 MGHDK, CDR2 SYGVNS. Trimming stripped 7 bases from V and 8 bases from J, with 20 bases between. This CDR3 is 14 amino acids long. Here the CDR3 reads CASTPGHAGGGYTF. Written as DNA, the CDR3 is TGTGCCAGCACCCCAGGACACGCTGGGGGAGGCTACACCTTC.

This clonotype was picked up a small number of times. J is TRBJ1-5 and V is TRBV27, with D possibly TRBD1 on 6 matching bases. Trimming took 8 bases from V and 2 from J, leaving 25 bases between them. The CDR3 spans 18 residues. Germline assignment: CDR1 MNHEY and CDR2 SMNVEV (reference sequence). The CDR3 spells CASLTKPRQAPRNQPQHF. The DNA of the CDR3 is TGTGCCAGCCTGACCAAACCGCGACAGGCCCCTCGCAATCAGCCCCAGCATTTT.

The chain recombines TRBV7-2 with TRBJ1-1; D unclear. Deletions cut 5 bases from V and 4 bases from J, with 14 bases between. Looked up from germline, CDR1 is SGHTA and CDR2 is FQGNSA. There are 14 residues in the CDR3. CDR3 in amino acids: CASSPRAEGTEAFF. DNA of the CDR3: TGTGCCAGCAGCCCTCGCGCCGAGGGCACTGAAGCTTTCTTT.